This T cell receptor beta chain is from a study of T cell responses to AZD1222 COVID-19 vaccine. Sequencing used immunoSEQ multiplex PCR; TCRdb keeps in-frame clones, though not all of them. The profile covers about 54,000 clones, with about 88% appearing a single time and 10% taken by the ten largest. Germline values: CDR1 SEHNR, CDR2 FQNEAQ (reference sequence). The CDR3 runs to 12 residues. V was trimmed by 4 bases and J by 7 bases, leaving 11 bases between them. The source was peripheral blood, collected on day 0 of AZD1222 vaccination. The TCR comes from an adult in good health. The chain combines TRBV7-9 with TRBJ2-7; possible D gene TRBD1, 6 bases. The CDR3 here is CASSSDSLEQYF. The DNA for the CDR3 is TGTGCCAGCAGCTCGGACAGTTTAGAGCAGTACTTC.